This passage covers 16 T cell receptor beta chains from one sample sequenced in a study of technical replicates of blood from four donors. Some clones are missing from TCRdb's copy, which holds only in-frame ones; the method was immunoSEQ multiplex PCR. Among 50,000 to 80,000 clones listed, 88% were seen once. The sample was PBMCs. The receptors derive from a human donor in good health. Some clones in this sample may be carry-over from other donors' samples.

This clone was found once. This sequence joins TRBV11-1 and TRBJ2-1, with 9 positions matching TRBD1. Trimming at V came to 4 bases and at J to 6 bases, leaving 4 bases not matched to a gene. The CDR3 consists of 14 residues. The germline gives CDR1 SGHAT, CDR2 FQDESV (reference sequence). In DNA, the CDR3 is TGTGCCAGCAGCTGGACAGGGGCGCCCAATGAGCAGTTCTTC. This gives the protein CASSWTGAPNEQFF.

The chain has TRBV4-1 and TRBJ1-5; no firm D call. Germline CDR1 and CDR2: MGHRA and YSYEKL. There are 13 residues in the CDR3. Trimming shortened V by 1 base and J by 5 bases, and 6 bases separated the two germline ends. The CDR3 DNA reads TGCGCCAGCAGCCAAGTTCTTGATCAGCCCCAGCATTTT. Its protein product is CASSQVLDQPQHF.

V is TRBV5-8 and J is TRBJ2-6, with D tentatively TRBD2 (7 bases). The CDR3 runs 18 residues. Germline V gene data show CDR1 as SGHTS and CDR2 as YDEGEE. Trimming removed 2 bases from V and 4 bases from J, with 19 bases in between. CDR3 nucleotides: TGTGCCAGCAGCTTTTACCCCCGGGGGGCGGAAGGGGCCAACGTCCTGACTTTC. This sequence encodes CASSFYPRGAEGANVLTF. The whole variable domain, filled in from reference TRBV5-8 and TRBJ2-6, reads EAGVTQSPTHLIKTRGQQATLRCSPISGHTSVYWYQQALGLGLQFLLWYDEGEERNRGNFPPRFSGRQFPNYSSELNVNALELEDSALYLCASSFYPRGAEGANVLTFGAGSRLTVL.

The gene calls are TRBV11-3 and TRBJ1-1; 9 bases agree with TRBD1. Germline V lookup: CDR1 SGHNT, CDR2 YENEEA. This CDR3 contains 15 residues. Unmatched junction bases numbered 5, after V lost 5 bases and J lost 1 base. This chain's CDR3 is CASSSQGQGNTEAFF. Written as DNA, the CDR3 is TGTGCCAGCAGCAGCCAGGGACAGGGGAACACTGAAGCTTTCTTT.

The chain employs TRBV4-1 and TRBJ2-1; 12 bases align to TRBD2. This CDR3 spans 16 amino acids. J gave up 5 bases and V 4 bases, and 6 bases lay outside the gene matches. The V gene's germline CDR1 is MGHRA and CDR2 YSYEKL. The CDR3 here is CASSLLTSGGNNEQFF. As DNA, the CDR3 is TGCGCCAGCAGCCTACTCACTAGCGGGGGGAACAATGAGCAGTTCTTC.

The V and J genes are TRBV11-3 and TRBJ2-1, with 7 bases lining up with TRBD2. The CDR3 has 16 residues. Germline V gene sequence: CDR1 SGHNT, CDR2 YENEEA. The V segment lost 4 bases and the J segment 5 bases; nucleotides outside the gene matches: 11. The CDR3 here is CASSSGPGAGDNEQFF. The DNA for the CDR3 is TGTGCCAGCAGCTCGGGACCCGGGGCGGGGGACAATGAGCAGTTCTTC. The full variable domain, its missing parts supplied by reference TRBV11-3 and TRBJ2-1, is EAGVVQSPRYKIIEKKQPVAFWCNPISGHNTLYWYLQNLGQGPELLIRYENEEAVDDSQLPKDRFSAERLKGVDSTLKIQPAELGDSAVYLCASSSGPGAGDNEQFFGPGTRLTVL.

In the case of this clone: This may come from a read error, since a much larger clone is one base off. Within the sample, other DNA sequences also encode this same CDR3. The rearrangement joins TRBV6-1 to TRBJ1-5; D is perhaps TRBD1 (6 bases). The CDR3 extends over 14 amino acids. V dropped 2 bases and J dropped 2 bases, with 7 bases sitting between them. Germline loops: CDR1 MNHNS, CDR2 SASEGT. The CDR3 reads CASSESGGNQPQHF. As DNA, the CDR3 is TGTGCCAGCAGTGAATCAGGGGGCAATCAGCCCCAGCATTTT.

DNA for the CDR3: TGTGCCAGTAGTATAGGGGCGAGTAGGAACACTGAAGCTTTCTTT. It is translated as CASSIGASRNTEAFF. This chain connects TRBV19 to TRBJ1-1; D is uncertain. Germline loops: CDR1 LNHDA, CDR2 SQIVND (reference sequence). This CDR3 has 15 residues. Trimming took 1 base from V and 1 from J, leaving 10 bases between them.

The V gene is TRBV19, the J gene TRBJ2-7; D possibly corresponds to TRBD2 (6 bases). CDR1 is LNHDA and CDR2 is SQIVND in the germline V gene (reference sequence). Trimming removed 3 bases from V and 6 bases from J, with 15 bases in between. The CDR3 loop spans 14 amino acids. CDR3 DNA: TGTGCCAGTAGTATCATAGGGCCCGGGGGCGAGCAGTACTTC. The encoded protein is CASSIIGPGGEQYF.

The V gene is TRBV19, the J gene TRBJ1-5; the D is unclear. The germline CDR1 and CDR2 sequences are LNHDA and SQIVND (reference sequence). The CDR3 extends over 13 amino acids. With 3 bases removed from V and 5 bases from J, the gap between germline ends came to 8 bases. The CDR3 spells CASSIVSHQPQHF. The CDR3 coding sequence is TGTGCCAGTAGTATCGTGTCTCATCAGCCCCAGCATTTT.

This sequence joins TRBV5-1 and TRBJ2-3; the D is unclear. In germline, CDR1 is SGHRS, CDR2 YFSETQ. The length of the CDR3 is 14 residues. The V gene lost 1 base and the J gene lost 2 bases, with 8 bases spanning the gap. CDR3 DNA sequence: TGCGCCAGCAGCTTGCTGGCCAACACAGATACGCAGTATTTT. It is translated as CASSLLANTDTQYF.

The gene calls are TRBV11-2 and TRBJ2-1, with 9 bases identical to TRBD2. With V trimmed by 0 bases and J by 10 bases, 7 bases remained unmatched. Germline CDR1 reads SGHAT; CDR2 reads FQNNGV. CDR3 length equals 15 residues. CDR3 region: CASSLDSGGLHEQFF. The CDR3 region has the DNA TGTGCCAGCAGCTTAGACAGCGGGGGGCTCCACGAGCAGTTCTTC.

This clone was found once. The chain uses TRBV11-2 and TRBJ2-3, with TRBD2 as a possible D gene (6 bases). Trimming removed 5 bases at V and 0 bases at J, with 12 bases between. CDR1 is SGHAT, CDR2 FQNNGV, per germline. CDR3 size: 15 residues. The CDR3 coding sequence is TGTGCCAGCAGCGTTAGCGGCTTTAGCACAGATACGCAGTATTTT. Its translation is CASSVSGFSTDTQYF.

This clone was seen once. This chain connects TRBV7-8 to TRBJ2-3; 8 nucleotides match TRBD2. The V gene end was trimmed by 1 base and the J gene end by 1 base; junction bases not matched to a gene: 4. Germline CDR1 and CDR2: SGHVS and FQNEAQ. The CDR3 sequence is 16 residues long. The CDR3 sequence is CASSLDPAGGTDTQYF. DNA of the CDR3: TGTGCCAGCAGCTTAGACCCAGCGGGGGGCACAGATACGCAGTATTTT.

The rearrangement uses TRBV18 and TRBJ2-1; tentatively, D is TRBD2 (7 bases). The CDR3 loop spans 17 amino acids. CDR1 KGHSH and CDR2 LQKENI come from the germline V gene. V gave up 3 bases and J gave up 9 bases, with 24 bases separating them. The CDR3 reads CASSPTRTVGGWGEQFF. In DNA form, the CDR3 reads TGTGCCAGCTCACCCACCCGGACAGTCGGGGGGTGGGGTGAGCAGTTCTTC.

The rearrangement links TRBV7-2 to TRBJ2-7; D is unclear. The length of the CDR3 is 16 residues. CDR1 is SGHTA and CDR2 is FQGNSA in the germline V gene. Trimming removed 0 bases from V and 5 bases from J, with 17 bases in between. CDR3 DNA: TGTGCCAGCAGCTTAGCGGCAGGCGCTTCCTTCCACGAGCAGTACTTC. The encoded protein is CASSLAAGASFHEQYF. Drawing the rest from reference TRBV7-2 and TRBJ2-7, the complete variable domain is GAGVSQSPSNKVTEKGKDVELRCDPISGHTALYWYRQSLGQGLEFLIYFQGNSAPDKSGLPSDRFSAERTGGSVSTLTIQRTQQEDSAVYLCASSLAAGASFHEQYFGPGTRLTVT.